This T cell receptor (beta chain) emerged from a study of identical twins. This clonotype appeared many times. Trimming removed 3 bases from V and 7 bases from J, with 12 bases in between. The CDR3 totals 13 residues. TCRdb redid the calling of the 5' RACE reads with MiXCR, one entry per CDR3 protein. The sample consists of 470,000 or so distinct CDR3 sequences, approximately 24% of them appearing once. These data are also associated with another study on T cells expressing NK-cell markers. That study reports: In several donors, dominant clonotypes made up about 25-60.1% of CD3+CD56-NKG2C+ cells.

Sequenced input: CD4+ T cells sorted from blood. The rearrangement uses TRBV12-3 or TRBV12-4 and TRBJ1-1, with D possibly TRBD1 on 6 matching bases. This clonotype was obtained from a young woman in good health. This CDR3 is CASSFGRGIEAFF. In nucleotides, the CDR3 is TGTGCCAGCAGTTTTGGCAGGGGCATTGAAGCTTTCTTT.